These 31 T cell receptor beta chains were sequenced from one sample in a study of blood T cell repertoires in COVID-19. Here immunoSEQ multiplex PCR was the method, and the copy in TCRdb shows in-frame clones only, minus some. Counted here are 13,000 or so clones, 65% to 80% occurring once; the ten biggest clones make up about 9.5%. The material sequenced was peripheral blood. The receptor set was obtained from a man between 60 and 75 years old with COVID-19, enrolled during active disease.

DNA for the CDR3: TGTGCCAGCTCGCCCCCGACAGGGAGCTCCTACGAGCAGTACTTC. This encodes CASSPPTGSSYEQYF. V and J are TRBV18 and TRBJ2-7; TRBD1 matches 7 bases. The CDR3 covers 15 residues. With 6 bases clipped from V and 0 bases from J, the junction kept 8 bases outside the gene matches. CDR1 and CDR2 (germline): KGHSH, LQKENI.

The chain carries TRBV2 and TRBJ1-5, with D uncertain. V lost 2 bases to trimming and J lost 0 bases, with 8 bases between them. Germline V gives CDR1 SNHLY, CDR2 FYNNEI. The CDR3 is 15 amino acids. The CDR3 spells CASSEFHNSNQPQHF. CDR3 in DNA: TGTGCCAGCAGTGAATTCCACAATAGCAATCAGCCCCAGCATTTT.

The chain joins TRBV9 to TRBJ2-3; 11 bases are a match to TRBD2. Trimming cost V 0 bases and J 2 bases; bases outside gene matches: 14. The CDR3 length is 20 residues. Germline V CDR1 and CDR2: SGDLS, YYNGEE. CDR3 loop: CASSVAPPSGGREPTDTQYF. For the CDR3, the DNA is TGTGCCAGCAGCGTAGCCCCTCCTAGCGGGGGGCGGGAACCCACAGATACGCAGTATTTT.

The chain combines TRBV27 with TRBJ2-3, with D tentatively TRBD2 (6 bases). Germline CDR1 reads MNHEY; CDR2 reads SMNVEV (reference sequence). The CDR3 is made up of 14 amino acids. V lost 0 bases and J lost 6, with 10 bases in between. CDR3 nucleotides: TGTGCCAGCAGTTTATCCAACGCGGGGGATACGCAGTATTTT. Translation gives CASSLSNAGDTQYF.

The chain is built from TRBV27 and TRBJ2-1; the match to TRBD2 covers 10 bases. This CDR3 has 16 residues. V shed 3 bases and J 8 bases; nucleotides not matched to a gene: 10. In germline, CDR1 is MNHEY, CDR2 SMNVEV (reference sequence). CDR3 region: CASSFESGRAIDEQFF. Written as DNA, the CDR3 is TGTGCCAGCAGTTTCGAGAGCGGGAGGGCCATCGATGAGCAGTTCTTC.

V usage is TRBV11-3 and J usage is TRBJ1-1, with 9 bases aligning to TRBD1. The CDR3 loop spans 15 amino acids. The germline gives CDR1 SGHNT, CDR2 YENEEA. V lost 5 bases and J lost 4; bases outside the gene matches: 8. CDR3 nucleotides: TGTGCCAGCAGCCCACAGGGGGCCCAAGTCACTGAAGCTTTCTTT. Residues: CASSPQGAQVTEAFF.

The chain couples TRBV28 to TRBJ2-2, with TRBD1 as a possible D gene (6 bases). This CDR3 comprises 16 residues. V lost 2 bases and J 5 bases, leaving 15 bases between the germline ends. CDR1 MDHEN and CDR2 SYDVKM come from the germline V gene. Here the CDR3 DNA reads TGTGCCAGCAGTTTACTACACAGGGTCGGAACCGGGGAGCTGTTTTTT. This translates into CASSLLHRVGTGELFF.

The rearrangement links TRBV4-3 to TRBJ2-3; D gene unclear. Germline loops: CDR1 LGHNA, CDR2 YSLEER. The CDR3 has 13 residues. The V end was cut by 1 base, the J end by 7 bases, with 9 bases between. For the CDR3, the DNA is TGCGCCAGCAGCCAAGTTCGAGGCTATACGCAGTATTTT. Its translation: CASSQVRGYTQYF.

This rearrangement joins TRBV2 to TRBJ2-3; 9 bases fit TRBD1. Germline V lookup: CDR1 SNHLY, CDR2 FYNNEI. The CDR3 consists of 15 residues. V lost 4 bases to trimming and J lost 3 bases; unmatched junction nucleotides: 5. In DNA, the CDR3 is TGTGCCAGCAGTGGGTCCGGGACAGGGACAGATACGCAGTATTTT. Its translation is CASSGSGTGTDTQYF.

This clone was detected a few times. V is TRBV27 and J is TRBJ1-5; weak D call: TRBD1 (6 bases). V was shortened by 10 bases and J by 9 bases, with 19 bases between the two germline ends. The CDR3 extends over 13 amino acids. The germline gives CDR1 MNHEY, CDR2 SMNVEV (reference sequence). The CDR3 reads CATGSGGGPPQHF. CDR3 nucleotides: TGTGCCACCGGATCGGGGGGCGGGCCGCCCCAGCATTTT.

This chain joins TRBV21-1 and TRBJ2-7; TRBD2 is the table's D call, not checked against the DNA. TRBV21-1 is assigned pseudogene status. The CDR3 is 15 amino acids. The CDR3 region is CASSKARGLPYEQYV. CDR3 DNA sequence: TGTGCCAGCAGCAAAGCTAGAGGGCTCCCCTACGAGCAGTACGTC.

CDR3 amino acids: CASSMGGRGIHNEQFF. CDR3 coding DNA: TGTGCCAGTAGTATGGGGGGGAGGGGGATCCACAATGAGCAGTTCTTC. This sequence joins TRBV19 and TRBJ2-1; weak D call: TRBD2 (7 bases). The CDR3 has 16 residues. Germline CDR1 and CDR2: LNHDA and SQIVND (reference sequence). V lost 3 bases to trimming and J lost 5 bases, with 17 bases between them.

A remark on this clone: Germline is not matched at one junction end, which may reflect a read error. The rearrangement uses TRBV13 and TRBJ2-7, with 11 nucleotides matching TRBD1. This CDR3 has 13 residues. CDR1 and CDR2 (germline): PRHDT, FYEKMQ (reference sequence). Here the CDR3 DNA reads TGTGCCAGCAGCTTAGAGGACAGGGGGCGCCTCAACTTC. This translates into CASSLEDRGRLNF.

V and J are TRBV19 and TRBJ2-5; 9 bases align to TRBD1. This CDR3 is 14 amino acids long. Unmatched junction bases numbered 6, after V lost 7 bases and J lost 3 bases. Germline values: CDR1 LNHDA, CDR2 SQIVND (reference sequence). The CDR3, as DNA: TGTGCCAGTAATCCGGACAGGGGCGAAGAGACCCAGTACTTC. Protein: CASNPDRGEETQYF.

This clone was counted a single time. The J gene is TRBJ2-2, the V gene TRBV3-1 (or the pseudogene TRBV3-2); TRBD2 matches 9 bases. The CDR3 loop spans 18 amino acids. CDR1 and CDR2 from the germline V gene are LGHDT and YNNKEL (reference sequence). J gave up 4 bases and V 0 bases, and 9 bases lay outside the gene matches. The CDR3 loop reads CASSQDPSGIPGTGELFF. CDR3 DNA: TGTGCCAGCAGCCAAGACCCTAGCGGGATTCCAGGCACCGGGGAGCTGTTTTTT.

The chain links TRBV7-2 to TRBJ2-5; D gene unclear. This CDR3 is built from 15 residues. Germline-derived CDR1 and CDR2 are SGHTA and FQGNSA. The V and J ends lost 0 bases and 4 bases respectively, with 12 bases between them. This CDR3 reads CASSLAGFRGETQYF. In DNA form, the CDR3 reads TGTGCCAGCAGCTTAGCCGGGTTTCGCGGAGAGACCCAGTACTTC.

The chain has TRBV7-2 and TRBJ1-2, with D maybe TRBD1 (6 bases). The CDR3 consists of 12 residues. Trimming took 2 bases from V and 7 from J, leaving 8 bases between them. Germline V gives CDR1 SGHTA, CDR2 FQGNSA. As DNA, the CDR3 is TGTGCCAGCAGCTTACAGGGGAGTGGCTACACCTTC. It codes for CASSLQGSGYTF.

The CDR3 reads CASSLFSGTDTQYF. DNA for the CDR3: TGTGCCAGCAGCTTATTCAGCGGCACAGATACGCAGTATTTT. V gene TRBV11-3 combines with J gene TRBJ2-3; D uncertain. The CDR3 is 14 residues long. V was shortened by 2 bases and J by 1 base, with 7 bases between the two germline ends. CDR1 is SGHNT and CDR2 is YENEEA in the germline V gene.

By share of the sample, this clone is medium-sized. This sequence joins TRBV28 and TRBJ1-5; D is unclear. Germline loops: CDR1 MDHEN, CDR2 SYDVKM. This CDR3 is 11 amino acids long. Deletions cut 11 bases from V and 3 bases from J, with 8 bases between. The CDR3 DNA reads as TGTGCCTCAGCGGACAATCAGCCCCAGCATTTT. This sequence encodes CASADNQPQHF.

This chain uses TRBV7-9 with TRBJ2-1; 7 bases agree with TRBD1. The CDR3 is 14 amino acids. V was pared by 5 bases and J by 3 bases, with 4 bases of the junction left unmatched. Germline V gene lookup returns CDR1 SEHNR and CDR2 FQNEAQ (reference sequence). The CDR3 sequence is CASSATGFYNEQFF. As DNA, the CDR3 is TGTGCCAGCAGCGCGACAGGGTTCTACAATGAGCAGTTCTTC.

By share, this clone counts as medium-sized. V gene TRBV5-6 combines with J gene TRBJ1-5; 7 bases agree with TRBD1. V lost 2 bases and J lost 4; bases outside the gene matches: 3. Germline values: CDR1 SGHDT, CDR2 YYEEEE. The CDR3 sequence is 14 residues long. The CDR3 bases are TGTGCCAGCAGCTTCCGGGACAGAAATCAGCCCCAGCATTTT. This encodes CASSFRDRNQPQHF.

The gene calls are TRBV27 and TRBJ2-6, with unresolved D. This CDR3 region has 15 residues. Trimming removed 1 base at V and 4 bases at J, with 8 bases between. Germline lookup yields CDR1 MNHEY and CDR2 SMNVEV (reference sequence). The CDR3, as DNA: TGTGCCAGCAGTTTATGGCCCCCCGGGGCCAACGTCCTGACTTTC. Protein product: CASSLWPPGANVLTF.

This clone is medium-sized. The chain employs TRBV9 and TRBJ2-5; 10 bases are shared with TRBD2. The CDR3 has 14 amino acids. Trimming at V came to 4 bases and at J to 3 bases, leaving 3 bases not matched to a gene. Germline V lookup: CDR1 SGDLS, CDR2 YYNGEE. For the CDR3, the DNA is TGTGCCAGCAGCCCCAGCGGGAGGGAAGAGACCCAGTACTTC. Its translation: CASSPSGREETQYF.

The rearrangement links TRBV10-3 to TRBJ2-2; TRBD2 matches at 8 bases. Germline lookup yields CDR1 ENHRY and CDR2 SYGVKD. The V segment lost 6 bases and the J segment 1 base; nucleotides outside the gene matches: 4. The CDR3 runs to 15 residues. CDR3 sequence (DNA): TGTGCCATCAGCGAGCTAGCGGGGAACACCGGGGAGCTGTTTTTT. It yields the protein CAISELAGNTGELFF.

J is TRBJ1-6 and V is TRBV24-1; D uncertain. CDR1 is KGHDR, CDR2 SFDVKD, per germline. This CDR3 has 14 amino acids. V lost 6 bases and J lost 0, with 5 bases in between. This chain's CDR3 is CATSTSSYNSPLHF. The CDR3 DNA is TGTGCCACCAGTACTAGCTCCTATAATTCACCCCTCCACTTT.

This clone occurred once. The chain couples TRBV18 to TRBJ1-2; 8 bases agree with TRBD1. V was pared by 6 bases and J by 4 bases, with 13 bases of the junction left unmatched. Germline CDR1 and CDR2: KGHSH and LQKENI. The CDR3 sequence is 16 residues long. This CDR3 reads CASSPTSTGDGYGYTF. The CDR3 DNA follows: TGTGCCAGCTCCCCAACCTCGACAGGGGACGGCTATGGCTACACCTTC. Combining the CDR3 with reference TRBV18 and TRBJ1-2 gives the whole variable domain NAGVMQNPRHLVRRRGQEARLRCSPMKGHSHVYWYRQLPEEGLKFMVYLQKENIIDESGMPKERFSAEFPKEGPSILRIQQVVRGDSAAYFCASSPTSTGDGYGYTFGSGTRLTVV.

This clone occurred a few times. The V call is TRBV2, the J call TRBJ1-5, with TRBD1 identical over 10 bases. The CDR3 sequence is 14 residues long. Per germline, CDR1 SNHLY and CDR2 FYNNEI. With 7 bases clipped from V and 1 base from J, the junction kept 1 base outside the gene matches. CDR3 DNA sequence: TGTGCCAGCACGGGACAGGGGAGCAATCAGCCCCAGCATTTT. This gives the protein CASTGQGSNQPQHF.

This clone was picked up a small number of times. The CDR3 DNA sequence: TGCGCCAGCAGCTTGACAGGGGCGGGTGAAAAACTGTTTTTT. Its protein product is CASSLTGAGEKLFF. The J gene is TRBJ1-4, the V gene TRBV5-1, with 7 bases that match TRBD1. The CDR3 sequence is 14 residues long. Germline CDR1 SGHRS, CDR2 YFSETQ. The ends lost 1 base at V and 7 bases at J; junction bases unmatched: 4.

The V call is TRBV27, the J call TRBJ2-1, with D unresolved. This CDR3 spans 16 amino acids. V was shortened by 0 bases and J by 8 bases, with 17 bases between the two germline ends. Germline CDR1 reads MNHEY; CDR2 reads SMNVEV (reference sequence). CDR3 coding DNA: TGTGCCAGCAGTTTATCGTTCCCACTAAGAAGTTATGAGCAGTTCTTC. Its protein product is CASSLSFPLRSYEQFF.

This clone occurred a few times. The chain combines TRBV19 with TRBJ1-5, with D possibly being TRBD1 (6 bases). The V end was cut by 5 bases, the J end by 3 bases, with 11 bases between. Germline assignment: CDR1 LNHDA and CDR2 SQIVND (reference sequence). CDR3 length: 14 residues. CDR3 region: CASSFRDTNQPQHF. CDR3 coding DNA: TGTGCCAGTAGTTTCCGGGACACCAATCAGCCCCAGCATTTT.

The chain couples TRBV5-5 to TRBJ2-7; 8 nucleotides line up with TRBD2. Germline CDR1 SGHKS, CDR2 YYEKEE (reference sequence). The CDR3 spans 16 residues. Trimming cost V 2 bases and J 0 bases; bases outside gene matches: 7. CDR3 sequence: CASSFLLAVSSYEQYV. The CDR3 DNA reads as TGTGCCAGCAGCTTCTTACTAGCGGTAAGCTCCTACGAGCAGTACGTC.